These 18 T cell receptor beta chains share one sample of origin, sequenced in a study of cytomegalovirus exposure and HLA in healthy donors. The PCR had 60 Vbeta and 13 Jbeta primers. Here immunoSEQ multiplex PCR was the method, and the copy in TCRdb shows in-frame clones only, minus some. Here the sample spans roughly 120,000 clones, approximately 80% being singletons. Input material: PBMCs. The receptors were sampled from a man aged 25-45 years in good health and CMV-seropositive.

DNA for the CDR3: TGTGCCAGCAGCTTAACGCCCGCGGCCTACAATGAGCAGTTCTTC. The encoded protein is CASSLTPAAYNEQFF. This rearrangement joins TRBV7-3 to TRBJ2-1, with unresolved D. This CDR3 is built from 15 residues. Trimming removed 0 bases from V and 2 bases from J, with 8 bases in between. Germline V gene sequence: CDR1 SGHTA, CDR2 FQGTGA.

The chain carries TRBV12-5 and TRBJ1-5; D is undetermined. Between the trimmed V and J ends, which lost 1 base and 7 bases, there was a span of 17 bases. This CDR3 is built from 16 residues. The germline gives CDR1 LGHNT, CDR2 FRNRAP. CDR3 protein: CASGLGTLGSGQPQHF. The DNA of the CDR3 is TGTGCTAGTGGTTTGGGTACTTTGGGATCGGGGCAGCCCCAGCATTTT.

This chain uses TRBV19 with TRBJ1-2, with 8 bases identical to TRBD1. The germline gives CDR1 LNHDA, CDR2 SQIVND (reference sequence). The junction had 5 bases not matched to a gene; V was cut back by 4 bases and J by 4 bases. This CDR3 is 14 amino acids long. CDR3 region: CASSTRTGLYGYTF. The CDR3 nucleotides are TGTGCCAGTAGTACCAGGACAGGGCTCTATGGCTACACCTTC.

The genes are TRBV5-8 and TRBJ2-6; tentatively, D is TRBD1 (6 bases). The V gene's germline CDR1 is SGHTS and CDR2 YDEGEE. CDR3 length equals 16 residues. The V and J ends lost 2 bases and 4 bases respectively, with 13 bases between them. The chain's CDR3 is CASSFFQGIGANVLTF. The CDR3 DNA follows: TGTGCCAGCAGCTTCTTCCAGGGGATAGGGGCCAACGTCCTGACTTTC. The entire variable domain, with the rest obtained from reference TRBV5-8 and TRBJ2-6, is as follows: EAGVTQSPTHLIKTRGQQATLRCSPISGHTSVYWYQQALGLGLQFLLWYDEGEERNRGNFPPRFSGRQFPNYSSELNVNALELEDSALYLCASSFFQGIGANVLTFGAGSRLTVL.

V and J are TRBV19 and TRBJ2-2; TRBD2 is a possible D gene (7 bases). V was clipped by 7 bases and J by 4 bases, with 19 bases between them. Germline V CDR1 and CDR2: LNHDA, SQIVND (reference sequence). There are 16 residues in the CDR3. DNA of the CDR3: TGTGCCAGTACCCCGTTAGGGGGGGGCGGCACCGGGGAGCTGTTTTTT. Encoded protein: CASTPLGGGGTGELFF.

The genes are TRBV7-9 and TRBJ1-1; D is perhaps TRBD1 (5 bases). This CDR3 is built from 15 residues. Germline CDR1 SEHNR, CDR2 FQNEAQ (reference sequence). Trimming took off 5 bases at V and 1 base at J, with 14 bases between the two ends. The CDR3 DNA reads TGTGCCAGCAGCCCGTATAGGGGCGGGAACACTGAAGCTTTCTTT. It yields the protein CASSPYRGGNTEAFF.

The CDR3 nucleotides are TGTGCCAGCAGTTACTCGGGCCGCTTTACCCAGTACTTC. It specifies CASSYSGRFTQYF. The chain employs TRBV6-5 and TRBJ2-5; D uncertain. The V gene lost 0 bases and the J gene lost 8 bases, with 10 bases spanning the gap. The CDR3 runs to 13 residues. Germline-derived CDR1 and CDR2 are MNHEY and SVGAGI.

This clone was seen a few times. V usage is TRBV7-9 and J usage is TRBJ1-2; TRBD1 might be the D (6 bases). This CDR3 comprises 15 residues. Germline CDR1 SEHNR, CDR2 FQNEAQ (reference sequence). V was shortened by 3 bases and J by 0 bases, with 11 bases between the two germline ends. Written as DNA, the CDR3 is TGTGCCAGCAGCTTTTCGCAGGGGACTAACTATGGCTACACCTTC. Translated: CASSFSQGTNYGYTF.

V usage is TRBV27 and J usage is TRBJ2-7; no firm D call. This CDR3 spans 13 amino acids. Germline CDR1 MNHEY, CDR2 SMNVEV (reference sequence). Trimming stripped 0 bases from V and 3 bases from J, with 6 bases between. The CDR3 DNA sequence: TGTGCCAGCAGTTTATCCACAAACTACGAGCAGTACTTC. Residues: CASSLSTNYEQYF.

The chain carries TRBV14 and TRBJ2-7, with 8 bases lining up with TRBD1. The CDR3 totals 16 residues. The trim removed 0 bases at V and 2 bases at J, leaving 6 bases unmatched. Germline CDR1 SGHDN, CDR2 FVKESK. CDR3 DNA sequence: TGTGCCAGCAGCCAAGAGTTCAGGGGGCGTACCTACGAGCAGTACTTC. This sequence encodes CASSQEFRGRTYEQYF. Drawing the rest from reference TRBV14 and TRBJ2-7, the complete variable domain is EAGVTQFPSHSVIEKGQTVTLRCDPISGHDNLYWYRRVMGKEIKFLLHFVKESKQDESGMPNNRFLAERTGGTYSTLKVQPAELEDSGVYFCASSQEFRGRTYEQYFGPGTRLTVT.

This chain links TRBV7-7 with TRBJ2-7; 10 bases align to TRBD1. The V gene's germline CDR1 is SSHAT and CDR2 FNYEAQ (reference sequence). CDR3 length: 14 amino acids. V lost 3 bases and J lost 6; bases outside the gene matches: 5. Here the CDR3 reads CASSFRQGASEQYF. The CDR3 DNA is TGTGCCAGCAGCTTTAGACAGGGGGCGTCCGAGCAGTACTTC.

This rearrangement joins TRBV4-2 to TRBJ2-3, with 14 bases aligning to TRBD2. V lost 2 bases and J lost 5; bases outside the gene matches: 6. Per germline, CDR1 LGHNA and CDR2 YNFKEQ. This CDR3 has 17 amino acids. Here the CDR3 reads CASSQMTSGGALDTQYF. The CDR3 DNA reads TGTGCCAGCAGCCAAATGACTAGCGGGGGGGCCTTAGATACGCAGTATTTT.

V usage is TRBV9 and J usage is TRBJ2-4, with TRBD2 matching 9 bases. Trimming at V came to 0 bases and at J to 7 bases, leaving 8 bases not matched to a gene. CDR3 size: 16 residues. Germline-derived CDR1 and CDR2 are SGDLS and YYNGEE. Here the CDR3 reads CASSVDIGGGANIQYF. The CDR3 bases are TGTGCCAGCAGCGTAGACATCGGCGGGGGGGCGAACATTCAGTACTTC.

The chain has TRBV7-2 and TRBJ2-1; D uncertain. CDR1 and CDR2 from the germline V gene are SGHTA and FQGNSA. The CDR3 extends over 13 amino acids. Trimming shortened V by 3 bases and J by 5 bases, and 8 bases separated the two germline ends. The DNA of the CDR3 is TGTGCCAGCAGCTTCGAGAGGAACAATGAGCAGTTCTTC. This gives the protein CASSFERNNEQFF.

The chain carries TRBV5-6 and TRBJ2-5; tentatively, D is TRBD1 (5 bases). The CDR3 spans 13 residues. The V gene's germline CDR1 is SGHDT and CDR2 YYEEEE. V was cut by 5 bases and J by 1 base, with 9 bases left in between. The CDR3 sequence is CASRGQSQETQYF. CDR3 in DNA: TGTGCCAGCAGGGGGCAGTCCCAAGAGACCCAGTACTTC.

The CDR3 sequence is CASSPPVNEQFF. CDR3 in DNA: TGTGCCAGCAGCCCCCCAGTCAATGAGCAGTTCTTC. The chain uses TRBV7-2 and TRBJ2-1; D not resolved. This CDR3 is built from 12 residues. V was pared by 5 bases and J by 6 bases, with 8 bases between. Looked up from germline, CDR1 is SGHTA and CDR2 is FQGNSA.

The gene calls are TRBV19 and TRBJ2-7, with D possibly being TRBD1 (6 bases). The germline V gene encodes CDR1 LNHDA and CDR2 SQIVND (reference sequence). Trimming stripped 5 bases from V and 3 bases from J, with 17 bases between. The CDR3 is 15 amino acids. CDR3: CASSPKADRSYEQYF. The CDR3 coding sequence is TGTGCCAGTAGTCCCAAGGCCGACAGGAGCTACGAGCAGTACTTC.

The chain links TRBV4-2 to TRBJ1-3, with a weak D call TRBD1 (6 bases). Germline V CDR1 and CDR2: LGHNA, YNFKEQ. The CDR3 consists of 16 residues. The V and J ends lost 4 bases and 3 bases respectively, with 16 bases between them. CDR3 DNA: TGTGCCAGCAGCCCCTCGGGGGGCTATTATGGAAACACCATATATTTT. Protein: CASSPSGGYYGNTIYF.